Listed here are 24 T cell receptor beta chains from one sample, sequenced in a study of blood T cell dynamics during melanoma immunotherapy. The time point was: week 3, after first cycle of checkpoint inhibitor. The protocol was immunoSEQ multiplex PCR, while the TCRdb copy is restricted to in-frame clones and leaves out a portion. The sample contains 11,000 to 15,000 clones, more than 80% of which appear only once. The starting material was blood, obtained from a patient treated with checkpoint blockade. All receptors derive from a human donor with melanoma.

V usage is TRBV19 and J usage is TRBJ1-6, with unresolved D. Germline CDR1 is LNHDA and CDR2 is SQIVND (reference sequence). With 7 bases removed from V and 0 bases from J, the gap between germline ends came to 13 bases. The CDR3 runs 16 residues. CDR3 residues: CASTPTVSSYNSPLHF. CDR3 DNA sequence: TGTGCCAGTACCCCGACGGTTAGCTCCTATAATTCACCCCTCCACTTT.

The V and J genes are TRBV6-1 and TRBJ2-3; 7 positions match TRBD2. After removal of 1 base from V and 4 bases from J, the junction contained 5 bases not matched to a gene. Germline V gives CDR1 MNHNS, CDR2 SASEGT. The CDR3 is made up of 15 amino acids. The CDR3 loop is CASSEELGRADTQYF. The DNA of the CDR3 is TGTGCCAGCAGTGAAGAATTGGGGAGGGCAGATACGCAGTATTTT.

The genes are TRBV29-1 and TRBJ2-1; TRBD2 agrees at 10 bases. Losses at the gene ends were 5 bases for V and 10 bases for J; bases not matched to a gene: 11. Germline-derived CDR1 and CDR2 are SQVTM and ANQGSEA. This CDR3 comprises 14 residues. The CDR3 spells CSVKPPLAGREQFF. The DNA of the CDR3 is TGCAGCGTTAAGCCGCCACTAGCGGGAAGGGAGCAGTTCTTC.

DNA of the CDR3: TGTGCCAGCAGCTTAATAGGGGCCGGGGAGCTGTTTTTT. Translation: CASSLIGAGELFF. The rearrangement uses TRBV7-2 and TRBJ2-2, with a weak D call TRBD1 (5 bases). Germline values: CDR1 SGHTA, CDR2 FQGNSA. The ends were cut back, 2 bases at V and 6 bases at J, with 7 bases in the middle. The CDR3 spans 13 residues. Filled out from reference TRBV7-2 and TRBJ2-2, the complete variable domain reads GAGVSQSPSNKVTEKGKDVELRCDPISGHTALYWYRQSLGQGLEFLIYFQGNSAPDKSGLPSDRFSAERTGGSVSTLTIQRTQQEDSAVYLCASSLIGAGELFFGEGSRLTVL.

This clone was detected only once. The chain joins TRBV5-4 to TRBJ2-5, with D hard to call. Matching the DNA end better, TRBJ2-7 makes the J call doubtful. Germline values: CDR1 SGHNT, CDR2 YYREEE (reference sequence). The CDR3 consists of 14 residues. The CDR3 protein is CASSLDDGPYEQYF. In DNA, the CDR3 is TGTGCCAGCAGCTTGGACGACGGGCCCTACGAGCAGTACTTC.

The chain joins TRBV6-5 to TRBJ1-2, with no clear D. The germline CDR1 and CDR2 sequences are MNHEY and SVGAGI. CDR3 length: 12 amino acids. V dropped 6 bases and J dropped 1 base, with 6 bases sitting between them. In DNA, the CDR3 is TGTGCCAGCAGGTCCCTTAACTATGGCTACACCTTC. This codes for CASRSLNYGYTF.

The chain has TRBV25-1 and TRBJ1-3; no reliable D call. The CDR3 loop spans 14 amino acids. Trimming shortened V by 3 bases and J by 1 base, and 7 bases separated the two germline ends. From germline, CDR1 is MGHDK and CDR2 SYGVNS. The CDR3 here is CASSDRWSGNTIYF. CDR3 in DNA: TGTGCCAGCAGTGACCGGTGGTCTGGAAACACCATATATTTT.

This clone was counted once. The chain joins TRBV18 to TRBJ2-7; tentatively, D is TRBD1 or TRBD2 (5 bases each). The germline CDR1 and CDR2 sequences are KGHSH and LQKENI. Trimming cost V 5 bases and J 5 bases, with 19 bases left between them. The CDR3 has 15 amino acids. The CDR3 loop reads CASSAGTGIVHEQYF. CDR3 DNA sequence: TGTGCCAGCTCAGCCGGGACCGGGATAGTCCACGAGCAGTACTTC. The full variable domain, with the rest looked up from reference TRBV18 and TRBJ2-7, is NAGVMQNPRHLVRRRGQEARLRCSPMKGHSHVYWYRQLPEEGLKFMVYLQKENIIDESGMPKERFSAEFPKEGPSILRIQQVVRGDSAAYFCASSAGTGIVHEQYFGPGTRLTVT.

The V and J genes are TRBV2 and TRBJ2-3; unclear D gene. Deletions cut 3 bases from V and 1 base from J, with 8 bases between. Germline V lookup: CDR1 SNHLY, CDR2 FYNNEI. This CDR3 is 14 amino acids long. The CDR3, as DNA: TGTGCCAGCAGTGAGTCATACCGCACAGATACGCAGTATTTT. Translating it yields CASSESYRTDTQYF.

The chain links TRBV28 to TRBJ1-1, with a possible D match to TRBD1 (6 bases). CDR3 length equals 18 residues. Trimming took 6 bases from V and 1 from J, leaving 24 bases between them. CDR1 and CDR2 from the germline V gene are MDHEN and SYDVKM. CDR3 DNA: TGTGCCAGCAGCGGTGGCGGGATATACTTAGGGGGGAACACTGAAGCTTTCTTT. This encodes CASSGGGIYLGGNTEAFF.

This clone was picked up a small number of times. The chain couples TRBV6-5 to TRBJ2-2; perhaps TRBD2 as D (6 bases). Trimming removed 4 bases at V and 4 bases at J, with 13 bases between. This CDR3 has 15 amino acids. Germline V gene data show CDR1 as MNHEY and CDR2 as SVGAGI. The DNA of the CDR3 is TGTGCCAGCAGTTCCCTCGGGGGAAGCACCGGGGAGCTGTTTTTT. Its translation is CASSSLGGSTGELFF.

This CDR3 reads CASRGTSIGGELFF. In nucleotides, the CDR3 is TGTGCCAGCAGGGGGACCAGCATTGGCGGGGAGCTGTTTTTT. This chain links TRBV2 with TRBJ2-2; the D call may be TRBD1 or TRBD2 (5 bases each). CDR3 length equals 14 residues. V was clipped by 6 bases and J by 7 bases, with 15 bases between them. The V gene's germline CDR1 is SNHLY and CDR2 FYNNEI.

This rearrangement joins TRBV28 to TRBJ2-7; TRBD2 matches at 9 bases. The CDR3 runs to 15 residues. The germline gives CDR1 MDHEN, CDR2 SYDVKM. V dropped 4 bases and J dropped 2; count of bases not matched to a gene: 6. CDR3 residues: CASSSTGTSPYEQYF. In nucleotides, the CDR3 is TGTGCCAGCAGTTCGACCGGGACTAGCCCCTACGAGCAGTACTTC.

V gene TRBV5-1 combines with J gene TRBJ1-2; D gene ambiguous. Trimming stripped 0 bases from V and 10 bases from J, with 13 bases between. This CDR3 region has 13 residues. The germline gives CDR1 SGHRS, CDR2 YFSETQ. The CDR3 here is CASSLDNGRDYTF. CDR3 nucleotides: TGCGCCAGCAGCTTGGATAATGGCCGCGACTACACCTTC.

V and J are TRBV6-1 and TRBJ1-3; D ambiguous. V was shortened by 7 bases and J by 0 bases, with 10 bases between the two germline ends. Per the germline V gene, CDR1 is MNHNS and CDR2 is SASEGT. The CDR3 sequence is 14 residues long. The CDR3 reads CASTWGGSGNTIYF. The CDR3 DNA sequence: TGTGCCAGCACGTGGGGTGGCTCTGGAAACACCATATATTTT.

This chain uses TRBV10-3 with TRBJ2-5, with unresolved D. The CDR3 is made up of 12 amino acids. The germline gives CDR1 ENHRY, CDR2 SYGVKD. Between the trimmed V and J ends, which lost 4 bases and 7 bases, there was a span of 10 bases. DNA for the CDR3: TGTGCCATCAGTGGGGGTAGGTGGACCCAGTACTTC. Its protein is CAISGGRWTQYF.

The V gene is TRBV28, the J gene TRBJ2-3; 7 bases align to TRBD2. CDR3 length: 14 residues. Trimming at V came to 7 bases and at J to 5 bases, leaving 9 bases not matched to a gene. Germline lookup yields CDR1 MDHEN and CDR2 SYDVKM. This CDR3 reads CASTDGRAKDTQYF. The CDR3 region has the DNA TGTGCCAGCACCGATGGGAGGGCCAAAGATACGCAGTATTTT.

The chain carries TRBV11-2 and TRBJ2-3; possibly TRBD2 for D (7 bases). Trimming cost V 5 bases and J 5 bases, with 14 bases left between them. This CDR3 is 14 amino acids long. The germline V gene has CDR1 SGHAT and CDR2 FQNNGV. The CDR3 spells CASSQGGVKDTQYF. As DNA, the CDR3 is TGTGCCAGCAGCCAAGGGGGGGTTAAAGATACGCAGTATTTT.

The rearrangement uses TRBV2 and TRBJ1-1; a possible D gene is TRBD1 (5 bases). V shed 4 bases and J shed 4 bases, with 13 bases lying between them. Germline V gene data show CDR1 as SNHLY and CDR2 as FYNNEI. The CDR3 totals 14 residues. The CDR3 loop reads CASSGLGDRTEAFF. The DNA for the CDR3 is TGTGCCAGCAGTGGTCTGGGGGATCGCACTGAAGCTTTCTTT.

The CDR3 sequence is CASSPNGLAGVQETQYF. CDR3 in DNA: TGTGCCAGCTCACCCAACGGACTAGCGGGGGTACAAGAGACCCAGTACTTC. The chain recombines TRBV18 with TRBJ2-5; 13 bases are shared with TRBD2. The CDR3 loop spans 17 amino acids. The germline CDR1 and CDR2 sequences are KGHSH and LQKENI. V lost 3 bases, J lost 2 bases, and 6 bases stayed unmatched.

CDR3 DNA: TGTGCCAGCAAACAGGGGGCGCGTCAGCCCCAGCATTTT. Translation gives CASKQGARQPQHF. J is TRBJ1-5 and V is TRBV28; 9 bases match TRBD1. Trimming removed 7 bases from V and 6 bases from J; junction bases left unmatched: 4. This CDR3 contains 13 residues. Germline V gene lookup returns CDR1 MDHEN and CDR2 SYDVKM.

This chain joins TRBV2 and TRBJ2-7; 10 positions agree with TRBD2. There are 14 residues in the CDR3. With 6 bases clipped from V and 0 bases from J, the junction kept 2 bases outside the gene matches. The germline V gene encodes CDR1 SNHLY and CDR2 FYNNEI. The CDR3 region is CASREREGSYEQYF. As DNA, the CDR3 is TGTGCCAGCAGGGAGCGGGAGGGCTCCTACGAGCAGTACTTC.

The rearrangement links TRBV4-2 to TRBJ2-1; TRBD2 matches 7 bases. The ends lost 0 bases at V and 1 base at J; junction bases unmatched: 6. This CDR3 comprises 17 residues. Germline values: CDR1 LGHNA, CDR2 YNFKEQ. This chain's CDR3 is CASSQDQLAVSYNEQFF. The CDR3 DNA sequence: TGTGCCAGCAGCCAAGATCAGCTAGCGGTATCCTACAATGAGCAGTTCTTC.

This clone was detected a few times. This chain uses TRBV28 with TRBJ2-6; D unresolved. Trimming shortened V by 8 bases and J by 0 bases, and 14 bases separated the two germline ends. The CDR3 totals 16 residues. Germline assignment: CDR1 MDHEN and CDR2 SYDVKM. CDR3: CASEPGPTSGANVLTF. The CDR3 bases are TGTGCCAGCGAGCCGGGCCCGACCTCTGGGGCCAACGTCCTGACTTTC.